This T cell receptor beta chain was obtained from a study of blood T cells in healthy people across ages. This clonotype was detected a few times. Its antigen is undetermined. In terms of origin and age, donors were healthy Caucasian individuals from Russia aged roughly 6 to 100. The second PCR ran roughly 6 to 11 cycles with a sample-barcoded 5' primer and J-beta primers. Each CDR3 protein is one row after TCRdb ran MiXCR on the 5' RACE reads. The data show 650,000 to 950,000 distinct CDR3 sequences, around 45% seen once. The germline V gene encodes CDR1 SGHTA and CDR2 FQGNSA. The CDR3 length is 19 residues. Study outcomes and limitations: The CMV status of each donor remained undetermined, and this could have confounded shifts in expanded clonotypes. Estimates based on one million T cells were treated as lower bounds. Naive CD4+ cells and diversity were both higher in long-lived donors than in aged donors.

The chain couples TRBV7-2 to TRBJ2-4; the match to TRBD2 covers 7 bases. The last part of the DNA fits TRBJ2-7 better; the J call may be wrong. The sample was blood. The origin of this receptor is a man aged 60 to 75 in good health. CDR3 nucleotides: TGTGCCAGCAGCTTAGTGTCAGTTGTTACCGGGACTAACTACCACGAGCAGTACTTC. Its protein is CASSLVSVVTGTNYHEQYF.